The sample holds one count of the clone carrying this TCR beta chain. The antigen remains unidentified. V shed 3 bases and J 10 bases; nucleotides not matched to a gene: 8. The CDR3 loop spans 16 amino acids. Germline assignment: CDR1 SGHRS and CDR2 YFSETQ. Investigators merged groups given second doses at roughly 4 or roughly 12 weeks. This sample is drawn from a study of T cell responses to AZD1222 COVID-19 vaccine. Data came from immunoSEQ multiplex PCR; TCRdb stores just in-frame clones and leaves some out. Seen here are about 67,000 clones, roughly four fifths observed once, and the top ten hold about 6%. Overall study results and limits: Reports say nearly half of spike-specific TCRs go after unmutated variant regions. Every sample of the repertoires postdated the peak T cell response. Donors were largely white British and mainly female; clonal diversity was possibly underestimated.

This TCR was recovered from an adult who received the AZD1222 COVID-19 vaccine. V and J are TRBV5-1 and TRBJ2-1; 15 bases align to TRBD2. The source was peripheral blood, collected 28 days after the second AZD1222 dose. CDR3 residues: CASSWRGLAGGEEQFF. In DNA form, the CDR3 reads TGCGCCAGCAGCTGGAGGGGACTAGCGGGGGGAGAGGAGCAGTTCTTC. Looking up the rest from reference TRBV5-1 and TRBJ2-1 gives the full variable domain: KAGVTQTPRYLIKTRGQQVTLSCSPISGHRSVSWYQQTPGQGLQFLFEYFSETQRNKGNFPGRFSGRQFSNSRSEMNVSTLELGDSALYLCASSWRGLAGGEEQFFGPGTRLTVL.